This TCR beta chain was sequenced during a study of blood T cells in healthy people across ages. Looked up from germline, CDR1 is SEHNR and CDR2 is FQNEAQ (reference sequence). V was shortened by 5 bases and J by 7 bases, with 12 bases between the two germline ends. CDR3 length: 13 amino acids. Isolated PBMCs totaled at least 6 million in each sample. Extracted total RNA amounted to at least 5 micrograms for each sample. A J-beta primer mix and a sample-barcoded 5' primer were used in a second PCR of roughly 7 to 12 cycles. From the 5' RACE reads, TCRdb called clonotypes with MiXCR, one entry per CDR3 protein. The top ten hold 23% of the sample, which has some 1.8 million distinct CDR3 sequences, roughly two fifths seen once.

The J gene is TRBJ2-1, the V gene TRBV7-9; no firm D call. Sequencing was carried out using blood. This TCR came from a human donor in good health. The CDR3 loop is CASSPTWRNEQFF. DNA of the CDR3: TGTGCCAGCAGCCCCACCTGGCGGAATGAGCAGTTCTTC. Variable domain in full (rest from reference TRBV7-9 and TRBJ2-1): DTGVSQNPRHKITKRGQNVTFRCDPISEHNRLYWYRQTLGQGPEFLTYFQNEAQLEKSRLLSDRFSAERPKGSFSTLEIQRTEQGDSAMYLCASSPTWRNEQFFGPGTRLTVL.